Listed here is a single TCR beta chain. Its antigen is currently unknown. Stated treatment: 15 to 20 received Ad26.COV2.S at low or high dose, single or two shots; 5 received placebo; per-sample allocation not given. Specimen acquisition occurred on day 63 following the initial vaccine or placebo injection. Wuhan-strain spike was delivered by a replication-incompetent Ad26 vector. V trimming: 4 bases; J trimming: 4 bases; junction bases outside the gene matches: 3. Germline V lookup: CDR1 SGHAT, CDR2 FQNNGV. The CDR3 covers 14 residues. The repertoire was sequenced with immunoSEQ multiplex PCR; TCRdb's copy has only in-frame clones and lacks some. The data show roughly 400,000 clones, with about 90% seen just once and about 1.7% held by the top ten. This sample is drawn from a study of Ad26.COV2.S vaccination and SARS-CoV-2 variants. Overall study: A COV1001 Ad26.COV2.S trial-arm participant provided the sample. Administration of Ad26.COV2.S was intramuscular, either once or twice 56 days apart. General observations from the study: Relative to placebo recipients, vaccine recipients exhibited elevated spike-specific TCR breadth.

The sequencing here drew on peripheral blood, taken in a trial of Ad26.COV2.S vaccine versus placebo. V is TRBV11-2 and J is TRBJ2-5; TRBD1 matches at 10 bases. The sequence was collected from a person between 18 and 60 years old who received the Ad26.COV2.S COVID-19 vaccine or a placebo. CDR3 bases: TGTGCCAGCAGCTCAGACAGGGGGCTAGAGACCCAGTACTTC. It encodes CASSSDRGLETQYF.